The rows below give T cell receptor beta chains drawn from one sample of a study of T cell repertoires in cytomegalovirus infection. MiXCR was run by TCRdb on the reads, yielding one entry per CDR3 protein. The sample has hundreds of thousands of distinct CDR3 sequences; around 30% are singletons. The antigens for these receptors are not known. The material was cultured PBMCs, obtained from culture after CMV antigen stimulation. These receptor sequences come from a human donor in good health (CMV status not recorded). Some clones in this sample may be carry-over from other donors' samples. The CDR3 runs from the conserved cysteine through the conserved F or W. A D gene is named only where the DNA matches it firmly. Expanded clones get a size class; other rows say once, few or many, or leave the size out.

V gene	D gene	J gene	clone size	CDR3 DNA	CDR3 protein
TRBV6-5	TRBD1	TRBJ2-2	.	TGTGCCAGCAGCGCCGGGACAGCGCCCACCACCGGGGAGCTGTTTTTT	CASSAGTAPTTGELFF
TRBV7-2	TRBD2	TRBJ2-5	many	TGTGCCAGCAGCTTACGACTAGCGGGAACTCAAGAGACCCAGTACTTC	CASSLRLAGTQETQYF
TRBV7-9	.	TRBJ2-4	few	TGTGCCAGCAGCCCGATTCACGGGGGAGTCAAAAACATTCAGTACTTC	CASSPIHGGVKNIQYF
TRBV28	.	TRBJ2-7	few	TGTGCCAGCAGTTTATCCCTCGACAGTATCCTAGCTGGGAGATACGAGCAGTACTTC	CASSLSLDSILAGRYEQYF
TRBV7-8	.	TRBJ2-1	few	TGTGCCAGCAGCCCCTCTCCAGGGGTTTCCTCCTACAATGAGCAGTTCTTC	CASSPSPGVSSYNEQFF
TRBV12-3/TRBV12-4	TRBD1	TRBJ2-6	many	TGTGCCAGCACTCCGGCCGGGACAGGGGTTTATGGGGCCAACGTCCTGACTTTC	CASTPAGTGVYGANVLTF
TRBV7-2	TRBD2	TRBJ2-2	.	TGTGCCGGCGGGGGAGGGCACACCGGGGAGCTGTTTTTT	CAGGGGHTGELFF
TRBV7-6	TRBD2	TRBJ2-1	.	TGTGCCAGCAGCTCTATAGCGGGAGGAACCTACAATGAGCAGTTCTTC	CASSSIAGGTYNEQFF
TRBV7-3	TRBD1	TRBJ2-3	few	TGTGCCAGCAGCGAAGGACAGGGAGTGGAAGATACGCAGTATTTT	CASSEGQGVEDTQYF
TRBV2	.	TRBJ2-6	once	TGTGCCAGCAGCCCGCCCGGAGGGGGTAGGGCCAACGTCCTGACTTTC	CASSPPGGGRANVLTF
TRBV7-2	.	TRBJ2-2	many	TGTGCCAGCAGCTTCCTAAGATCCGTGAACACCGGGGAGCTGTTTTTT	CASSFLRSVNTGELFF
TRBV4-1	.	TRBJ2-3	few	TGCGCCAGCAGCCAAGGTCAGGGTTCAGATACGCAGTATTTT	CASSQGQGSDTQYF
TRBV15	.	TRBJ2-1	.	TGTGCCACCAGCGGCCTTCGGGGGGCCGATGAGCAGTTCTTC	CATSGLRGADEQFF
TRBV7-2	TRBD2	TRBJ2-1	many	TGTGCCAGCAGCTTATTCTTCGGGACTAGCTCCTACAATGAGCAGTTCTTC	CASSLFFGTSSYNEQFF
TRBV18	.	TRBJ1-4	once	TGTGCCAGCTCACCAGTGGCATCGGGACACCCAAATGAAAAACTGTTTTTT	CASSPVASGHPNEKLFF
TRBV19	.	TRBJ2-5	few	TGTGCCAGTAGTATTCGCGGGCTCTCAGGGGAGACCCAGTACTTC	CASSIRGLSGETQYF
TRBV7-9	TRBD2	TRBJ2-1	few	TGTGCCAGTTTGGTGGGGACTAACTCCTACAATGAGCAGTTCTTC	CASLVGTNSYNEQFF
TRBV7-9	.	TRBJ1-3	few	TGTGCCAGCAGCTATTCCGGCGAGGGGAGCTCTGGAAACACCATATATTTT	CASSYSGEGSSGNTIYF
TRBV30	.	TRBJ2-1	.	TGTGCCTGGGGAGAGTTGGGGTGGCCCTACAATGAGCAGTTCTTC	CAWGELGWPYNEQFF
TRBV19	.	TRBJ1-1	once	TGTGCCAGTAGTATTACCGGACAGAATACGCGGGAGTGGACTGAAGCTTTCTTT	CASSITGQNTREWTEAFF